This TCR beta chain was retrieved from a study of blood T cells in healthy people across ages. Notes on the study in general: Diversity estimated from one million T cells was considered an underestimate.

Trimming removed 4 bases from V and 2 bases from J, with 13 bases in between. From germline, CDR1 is SGHRS and CDR2 YFSETQ. This CDR3 has 14 residues. With a J-beta primer mix and a sample-barcoded 5' primer, a second PCR ran about 7 to 12 cycles. MiXCR, applied by TCRdb to the 5' RACE reads, yields one record per CDR3 protein. The top ten clones hold about 8% of a sample with 1.5 million to 2 million distinct CDR3 sequences, 28% of them seen once. About this clonotype: Antigen: not known.

Healthy Caucasian individuals from Russia aged 6 to 90 served as donors. Every donor gave about 9 milliliters of peripheral blood. Every sample had a minimum of 7 million PBMCs isolated. The receptor was derived from a woman aged 25 to 45 in good health. Sequences were obtained from blood. The chain combines TRBV5-1 with TRBJ2-7; possibly TRBD1 for D (5 bases). In nucleotides, the CDR3 is TGCGCCAGCAGCGATCCGGACAAGCCCTACGAGCAGTACTTC. Translated: CASSDPDKPYEQYF.